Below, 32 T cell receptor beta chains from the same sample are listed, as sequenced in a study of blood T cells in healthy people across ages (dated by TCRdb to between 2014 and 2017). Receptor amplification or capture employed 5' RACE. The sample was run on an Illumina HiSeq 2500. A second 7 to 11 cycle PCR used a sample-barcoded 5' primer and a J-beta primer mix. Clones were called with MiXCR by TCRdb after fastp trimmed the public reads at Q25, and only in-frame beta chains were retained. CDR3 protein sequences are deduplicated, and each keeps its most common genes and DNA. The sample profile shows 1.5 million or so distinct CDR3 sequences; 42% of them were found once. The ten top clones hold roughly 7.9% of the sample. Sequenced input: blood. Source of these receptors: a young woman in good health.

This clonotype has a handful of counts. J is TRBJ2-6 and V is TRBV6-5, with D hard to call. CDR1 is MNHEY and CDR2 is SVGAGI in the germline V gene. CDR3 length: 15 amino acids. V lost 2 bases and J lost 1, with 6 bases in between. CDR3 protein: CASSYTDSGANVLTF. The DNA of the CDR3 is TGTGCCAGCAGTTACACAGATTCTGGGGCCAACGTCCTGACTTTC.

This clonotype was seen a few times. This CDR3 is CASSLSGTADTQYF. In nucleotides, the CDR3 is TGTGCCAGCAGTTTAAGCGGGACAGCAGATACGCAGTATTTT. This rearrangement joins TRBV27 to TRBJ2-3; D may match TRBD1 or TRBD2 (7 bases each). V was shortened by 2 bases and J by 4 bases, with 10 bases between the two germline ends. Germline CDR1 reads MNHEY; CDR2 reads SMNVEV (reference sequence). The CDR3 covers 14 residues.

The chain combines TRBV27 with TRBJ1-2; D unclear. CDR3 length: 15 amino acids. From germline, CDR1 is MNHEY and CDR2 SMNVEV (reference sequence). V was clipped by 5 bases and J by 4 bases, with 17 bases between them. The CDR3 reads CASSPAMEASYGYTF. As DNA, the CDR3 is TGTGCCAGCAGTCCGGCAATGGAGGCTAGCTATGGCTACACCTTC.

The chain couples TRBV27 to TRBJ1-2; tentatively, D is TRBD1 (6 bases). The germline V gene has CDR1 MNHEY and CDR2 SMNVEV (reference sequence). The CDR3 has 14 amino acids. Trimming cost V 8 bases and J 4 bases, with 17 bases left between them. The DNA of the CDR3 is TGTGCCAGCCGGGCGTTGGGGGCATTCTATGGCTACACCTTC. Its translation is CASRALGAFYGYTF.

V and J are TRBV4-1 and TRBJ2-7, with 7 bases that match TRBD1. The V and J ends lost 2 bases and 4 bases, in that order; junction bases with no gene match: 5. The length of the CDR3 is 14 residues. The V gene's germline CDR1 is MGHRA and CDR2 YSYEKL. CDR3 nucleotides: TGCGCCAGCAGCCAATTGACAGGGTGGTACGAGCAGTACTTC. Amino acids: CASSQLTGWYEQYF.

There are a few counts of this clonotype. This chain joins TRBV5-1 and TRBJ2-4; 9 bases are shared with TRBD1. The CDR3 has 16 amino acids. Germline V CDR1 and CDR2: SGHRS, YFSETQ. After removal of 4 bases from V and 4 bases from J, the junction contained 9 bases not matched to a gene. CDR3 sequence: CASSDPGQGTKNIQYF. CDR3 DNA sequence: TGCGCCAGCAGCGACCCGGGACAGGGAACTAAAAACATTCAGTACTTC. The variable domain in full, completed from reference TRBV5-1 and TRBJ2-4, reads KAGVTQTPRYLIKTRGQQVTLSCSPISGHRSVSWYQQTPGQGLQFLFEYFSETQRNKGNFPGRFSGRQFSNSRSEMNVSTLELGDSALYLCASSDPGQGTKNIQYFGAGTRLSVL.

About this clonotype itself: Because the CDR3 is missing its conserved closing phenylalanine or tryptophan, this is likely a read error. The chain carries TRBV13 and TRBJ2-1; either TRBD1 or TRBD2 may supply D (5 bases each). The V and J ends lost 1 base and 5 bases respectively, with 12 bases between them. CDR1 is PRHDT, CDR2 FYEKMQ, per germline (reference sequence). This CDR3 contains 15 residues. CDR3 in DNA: TGTGCCAGCAGCTTAGATGGGACCGAGAACAATGAGCAGTTCTTA. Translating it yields CASSLDGTENNEQFL.

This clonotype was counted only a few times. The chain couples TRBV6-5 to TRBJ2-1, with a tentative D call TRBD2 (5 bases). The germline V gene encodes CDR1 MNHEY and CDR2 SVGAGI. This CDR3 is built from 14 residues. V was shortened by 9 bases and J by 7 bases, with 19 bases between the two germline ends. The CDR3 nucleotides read TGTGCCAGTACCCGAACGGGAAGAGAAAATGAGCAGTTCTTC. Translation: CASTRTGRENEQFF.

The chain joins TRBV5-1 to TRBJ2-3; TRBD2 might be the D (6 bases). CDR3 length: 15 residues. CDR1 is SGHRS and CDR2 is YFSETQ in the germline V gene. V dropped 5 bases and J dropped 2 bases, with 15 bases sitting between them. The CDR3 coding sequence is TGCGCCAGCAGGACCCGGGGGAGCCTCACAGATACGCAGTATTTT. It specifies CASRTRGSLTDTQYF.

CDR3 loop: CASSLPQDEQFF. The CDR3 coding sequence is TGTGCCAGCTCCCTCCCTCAGGATGAGCAGTTCTTC. This chain joins TRBV9 and TRBJ2-1; no reliable D call. Trimming cost V 7 bases and J 8 bases, with 13 bases left between them. Germline V gene sequence: CDR1 SGDLS, CDR2 YYNGEE. CDR3 size: 12 residues. Full variable domain (outside the CDR3, taken from reference TRBV9 and TRBJ2-1): DSGVTQTPKHLITATGQRVTLRCSPRSGDLSVYWYQQSLDQGLQFLIQYYNGEERAKGNILERFSAQQFPDLHSELNLSSLELGDSALYFCASSLPQDEQFFGPGTRLTVL.

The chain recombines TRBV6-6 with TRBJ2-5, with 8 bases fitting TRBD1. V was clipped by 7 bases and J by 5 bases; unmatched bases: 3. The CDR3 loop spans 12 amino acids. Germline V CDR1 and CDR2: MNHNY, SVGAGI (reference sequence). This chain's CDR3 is CASTNRGETQYF. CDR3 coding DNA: TGTGCCAGCACCAACAGGGGGGAGACCCAGTACTTC.

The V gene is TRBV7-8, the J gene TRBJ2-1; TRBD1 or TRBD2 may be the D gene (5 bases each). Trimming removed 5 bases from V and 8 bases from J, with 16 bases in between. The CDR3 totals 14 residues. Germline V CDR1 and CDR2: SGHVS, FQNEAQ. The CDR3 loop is CASSPQFRGHEQFF. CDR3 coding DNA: TGTGCCAGCAGCCCACAATTCCGGGGCCATGAGCAGTTCTTC. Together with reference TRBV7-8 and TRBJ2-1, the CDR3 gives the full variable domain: GAGVSQSPRYKVAKRGQDVALRCDPISGHVSLFWYQQALGQGPEFLTYFQNEAQLDKSGLPSDRFFAERPEGSVSTLKIQRTQQEDSAVYLCASSPQFRGHEQFFGPGTRLTVL.

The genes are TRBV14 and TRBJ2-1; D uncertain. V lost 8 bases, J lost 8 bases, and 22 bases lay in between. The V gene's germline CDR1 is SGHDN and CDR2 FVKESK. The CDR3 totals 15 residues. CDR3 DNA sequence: TGTGCCAGCGCCCGTTCCGGCAGTGGGTCCTATGAGCAGTTCTTC. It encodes CASARSGSGSYEQFF.

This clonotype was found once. The DNA for the CDR3 is TGTGCCAGTAGTCTCCAGCCAGGCCAGGAGCAGTTCTTC. Amino acids: CASSLQPGQEQFF. This chain uses TRBV19 with TRBJ2-1; the D is unclear. This CDR3 contains 13 residues. Deletions cut 5 bases from V and 10 bases from J, with 15 bases between. Germline-derived CDR1 and CDR2 are LNHDA and SQIVND (reference sequence).

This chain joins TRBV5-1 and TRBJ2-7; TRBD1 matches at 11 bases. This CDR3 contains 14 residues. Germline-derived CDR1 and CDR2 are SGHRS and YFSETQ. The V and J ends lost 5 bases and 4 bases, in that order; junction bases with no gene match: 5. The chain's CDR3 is CASSGQGASYEQYF. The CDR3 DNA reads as TGCGCCAGCAGTGGACAGGGGGCGTCTTACGAGCAGTACTTC.

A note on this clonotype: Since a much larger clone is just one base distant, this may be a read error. CDR3 in amino acids: CASSENRAYEQYF. The DNA for the CDR3 is TGTGCCAGCAGCGAAAACAGGGCCTACGAGCAGTACTTC. V and J are TRBV28 and TRBJ2-5; D possibly corresponds to TRBD1 (6 bases). Near its end, the DNA agrees better with TRBJ2-7, so the J call may be wrong. The V gene's germline CDR1 is MDHEN and CDR2 SYDVKM. CDR3 length: 13 amino acids.

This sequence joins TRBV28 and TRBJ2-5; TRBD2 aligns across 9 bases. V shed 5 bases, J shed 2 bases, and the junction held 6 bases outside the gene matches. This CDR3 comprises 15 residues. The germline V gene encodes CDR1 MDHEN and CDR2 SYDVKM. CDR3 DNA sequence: TGTGCCAGCAGTACGGCGGGAGGGCCGCAAGAGACCCAGTACTTC. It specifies CASSTAGGPQETQYF.

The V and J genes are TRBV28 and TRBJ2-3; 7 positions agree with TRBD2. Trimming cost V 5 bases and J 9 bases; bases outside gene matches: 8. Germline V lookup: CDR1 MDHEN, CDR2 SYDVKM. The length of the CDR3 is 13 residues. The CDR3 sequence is CASSPLAGETQYF. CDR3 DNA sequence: TGTGCCAGCAGTCCCCTGGCGGGGGAGACGCAGTATTTT.

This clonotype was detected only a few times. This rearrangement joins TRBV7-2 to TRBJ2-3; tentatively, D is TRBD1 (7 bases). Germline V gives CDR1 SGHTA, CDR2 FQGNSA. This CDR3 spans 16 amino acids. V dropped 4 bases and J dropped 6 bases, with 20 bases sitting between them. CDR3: CASSSRRDSSADTQYF. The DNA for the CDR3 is TGTGCCAGCAGCTCCCGGCGGGACAGTTCGGCGGATACGCAGTATTTT.

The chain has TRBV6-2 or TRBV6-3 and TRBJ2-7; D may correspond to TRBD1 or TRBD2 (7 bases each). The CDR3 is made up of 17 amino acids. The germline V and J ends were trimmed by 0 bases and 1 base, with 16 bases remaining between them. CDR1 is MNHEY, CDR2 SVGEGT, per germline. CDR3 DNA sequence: TGTGCCAGCAGTTACTCCCCCCAGGGGGGGATTTCCTACGAGCAGTACTTC. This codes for CASSYSPQGGISYEQYF.

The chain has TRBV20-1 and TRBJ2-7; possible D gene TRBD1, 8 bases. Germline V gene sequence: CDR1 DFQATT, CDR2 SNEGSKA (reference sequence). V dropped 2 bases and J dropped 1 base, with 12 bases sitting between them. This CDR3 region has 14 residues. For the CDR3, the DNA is TGCAGTGCTAGAACAGGGGGGGTGTCCTACGAGCAGTACTTC. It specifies CSARTGGVSYEQYF.

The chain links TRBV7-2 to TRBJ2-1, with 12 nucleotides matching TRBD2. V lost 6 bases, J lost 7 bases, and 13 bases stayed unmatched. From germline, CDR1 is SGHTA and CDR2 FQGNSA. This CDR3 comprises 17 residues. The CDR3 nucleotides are TGTGCCAGCAGTGCTGGACTAGCGGGAAAGGGGAAAAATGAGCAGTTCTTC. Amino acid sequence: CASSAGLAGKGKNEQFF.

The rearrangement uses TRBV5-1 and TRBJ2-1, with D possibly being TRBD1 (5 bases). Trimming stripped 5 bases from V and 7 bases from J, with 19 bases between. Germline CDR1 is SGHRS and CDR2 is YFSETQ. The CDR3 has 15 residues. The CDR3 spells CASSWGKGLPNEQFF. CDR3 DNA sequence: TGCGCCAGCAGTTGGGGTAAGGGGCTCCCTAATGAGCAGTTCTTC.

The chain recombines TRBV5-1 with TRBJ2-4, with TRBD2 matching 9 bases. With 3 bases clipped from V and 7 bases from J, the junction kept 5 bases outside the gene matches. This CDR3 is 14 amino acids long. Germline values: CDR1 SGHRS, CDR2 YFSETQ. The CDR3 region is CASSSGTSPNIQYF. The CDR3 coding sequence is TGCGCCAGCAGCTCCGGGACTAGCCCCAACATTCAGTACTTC. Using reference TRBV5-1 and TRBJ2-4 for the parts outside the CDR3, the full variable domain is KAGVTQTPRYLIKTRGQQVTLSCSPISGHRSVSWYQQTPGQGLQFLFEYFSETQRNKGNFPGRFSGRQFSNSRSEMNVSTLELGDSALYLCASSSGTSPNIQYFGAGTRLSVL.

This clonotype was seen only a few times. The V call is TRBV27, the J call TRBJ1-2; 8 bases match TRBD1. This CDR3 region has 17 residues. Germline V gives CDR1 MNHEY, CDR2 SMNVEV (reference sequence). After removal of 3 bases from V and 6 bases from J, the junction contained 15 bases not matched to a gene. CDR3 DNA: TGTGCCAGCAGTTTTTCTGATGACAGGGGTCTCGCCCATGGCTACACCTTC. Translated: CASSFSDDRGLAHGYTF.

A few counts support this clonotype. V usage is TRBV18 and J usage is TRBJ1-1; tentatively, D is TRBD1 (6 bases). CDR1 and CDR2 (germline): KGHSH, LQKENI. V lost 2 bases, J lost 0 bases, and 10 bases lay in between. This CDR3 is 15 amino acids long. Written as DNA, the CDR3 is TGTGCCAGCTCACCAAGTCAGGGGCTGAACACTGAAGCTTTCTTT. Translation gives CASSPSQGLNTEAFF. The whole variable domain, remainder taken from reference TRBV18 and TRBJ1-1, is NAGVMQNPRHLVRRRGQEARLRCSPMKGHSHVYWYRQLPEEGLKFMVYLQKENIIDESGMPKERFSAEFPKEGPSILRIQQVVRGDSAAYFCASSPSQGLNTEAFFGQGTRLTVV.

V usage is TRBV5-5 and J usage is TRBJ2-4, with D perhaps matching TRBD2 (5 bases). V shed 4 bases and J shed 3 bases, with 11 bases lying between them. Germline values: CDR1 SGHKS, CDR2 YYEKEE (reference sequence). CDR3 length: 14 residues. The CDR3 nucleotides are TGTGCCAGCAGCCCGGGATTCAGCAAAAACATTCAGTACTTC. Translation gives CASSPGFSKNIQYF.

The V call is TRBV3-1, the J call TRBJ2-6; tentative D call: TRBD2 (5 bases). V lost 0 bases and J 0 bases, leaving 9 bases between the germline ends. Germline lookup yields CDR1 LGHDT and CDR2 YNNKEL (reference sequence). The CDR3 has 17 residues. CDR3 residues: CASSQDPRGSGANVLTF. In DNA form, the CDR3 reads TGTGCCAGCAGCCAAGATCCACGGGGCTCTGGGGCCAACGTCCTGACTTTC.

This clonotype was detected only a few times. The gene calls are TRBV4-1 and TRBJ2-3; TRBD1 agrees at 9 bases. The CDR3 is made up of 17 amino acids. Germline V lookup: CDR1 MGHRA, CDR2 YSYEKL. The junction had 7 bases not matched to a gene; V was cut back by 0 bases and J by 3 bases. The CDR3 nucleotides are TGCGCCAGCAGCCAAGATCGACAGGGGGTTCGGACAGATACGCAGTATTTT. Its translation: CASSQDRQGVRTDTQYF.

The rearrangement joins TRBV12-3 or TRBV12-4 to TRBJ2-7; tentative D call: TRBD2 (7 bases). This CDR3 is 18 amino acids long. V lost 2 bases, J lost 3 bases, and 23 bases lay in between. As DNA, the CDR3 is TGTGCCAGCAGTTTACGCAGGGGAGGGGGTCACATCTTCTACGAGCAGTACTTC. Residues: CASSLRRGGGHIFYEQYF.

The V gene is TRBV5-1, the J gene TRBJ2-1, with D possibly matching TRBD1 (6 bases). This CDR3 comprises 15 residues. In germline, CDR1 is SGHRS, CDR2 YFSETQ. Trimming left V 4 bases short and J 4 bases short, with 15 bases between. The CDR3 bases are TGCGCCAGCAGCACCCGACAGGACGTATACAATGAGCAGTTCTTC. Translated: CASSTRQDVYNEQFF.

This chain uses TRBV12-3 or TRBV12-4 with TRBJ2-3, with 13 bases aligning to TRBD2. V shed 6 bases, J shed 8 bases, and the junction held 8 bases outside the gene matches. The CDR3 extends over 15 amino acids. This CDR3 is CASRPTSGGAGTQYF. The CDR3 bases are TGTGCCAGCAGACCAACTAGCGGGGGGGCCGGTACGCAGTATTTT.